The source of this T cell receptor (beta chain) is a study of regulatory T cells in long-lasting Graves disease. V dropped 7 bases and J dropped 7 bases, with 13 bases sitting between them. CDR3 size: 14 residues. The germline V gene has CDR1 KGHDR and CDR2 SFDVKD. The table lists this clonotype with many counts. Assembly of TCR beta libraries relied on iRepertoire HTBI primers together with Arm-PCR of CDR3 regions. From the multiplex PCR reads, TCRdb called clonotypes with MiXCR, one entry per CDR3 protein. The sample shows under 300,000 distinct CDR3 sequences, 15% to 20% of them seen only once. Documented time point: newly diagnosed GD, antithyroid drugs for less than 3 months. The TCR library was made from RNA that had been extracted from PBMCs in TRIzol. These same records also appear under a second study, on T cells in Graves' hyperthyroidism and ophthalmopathy.

This chain connects TRBV24-1 to TRBJ1-6; D gene uncertain. The receptor comes from a woman in her 30s with Graves disease. Sequences were derived from peripheral blood mononuclear cells (PBMCs), sampled at new diagnosis, from a patient treated with antithyroid drugs. CDR3 residues: CATSRTQENSPLHF. The CDR3 nucleotides read TGTGCCACCAGCAGGACCCAGGAGAATTCACCCCTCCACTTT.